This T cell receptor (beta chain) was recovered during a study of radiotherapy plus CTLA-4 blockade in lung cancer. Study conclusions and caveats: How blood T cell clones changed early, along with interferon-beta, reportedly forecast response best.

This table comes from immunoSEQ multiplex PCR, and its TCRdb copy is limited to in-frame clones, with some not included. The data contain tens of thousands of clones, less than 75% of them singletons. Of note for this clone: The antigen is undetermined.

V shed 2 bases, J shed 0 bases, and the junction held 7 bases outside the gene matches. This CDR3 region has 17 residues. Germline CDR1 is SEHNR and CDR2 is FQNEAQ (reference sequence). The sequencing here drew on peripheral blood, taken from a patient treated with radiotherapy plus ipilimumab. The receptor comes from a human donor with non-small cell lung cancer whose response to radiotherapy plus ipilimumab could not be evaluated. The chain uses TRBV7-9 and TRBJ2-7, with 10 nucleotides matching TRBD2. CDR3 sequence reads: CASSLRTSGLSSYEQYF. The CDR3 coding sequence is TGTGCCAGCAGCTTAAGGACTAGCGGCCTGAGCTCCTACGAGCAGTACTTC.